Below are 26 T cell receptor beta chains sequenced from a single sample in a study of Graves' ophthalmopathy and Graves' hyperthyroidism (dated by TCRdb to 2017 to 2018). The sequencing machine was an Illumina HiSeq 2000. For repertoire sequencing, the TCR beta CDR3 regions were amplified from RNA transcripts. The first round was an RT-PCR using HTBI primers with the Qiagen OneStep RT-PCR kit, and this first round was followed by a second-round multiplex PCR, then size selection and purification. TCRdb's own reprocessing of the public reads used fastp at Q25 and MiXCR and kept productive beta chains. CDR3 protein duplicates are merged, each entry listing the most common genes and DNA. In this sample the table shows about 620,000 distinct CDR3 sequences, 22% of which occur a single time. The ten largest clones take up around 6.9% of the sample. The specimen sequenced was peripheral blood. These receptors originate from a woman aged 18-29 years with stable Graves' hyperthyroidism. Some clones in this sample may be carry-over from other donors' samples. Donor details come from another sample of the same person, matched by shared clones.

This clonotype has ten or more counts. The rearrangement links TRBV15 to TRBJ2-5, with a possible D match to TRBD1 (5 bases). This CDR3 region has 13 residues. CDR1 LNHNV and CDR2 YYDKDF come from the germline V gene (reference sequence). V was cut by 3 bases and J by 5 bases, with 10 bases left in between. The chain's CDR3 is CATSSQGGETQYF. The CDR3 nucleotides are TGTGCCACCAGCAGCCAGGGTGGGGAGACCCAGTACTTC.

Only a few counts were recorded for this clonotype. The rearrangement uses TRBV12-3 or TRBV12-4 and TRBJ2-5, with 9 bases that match TRBD2. This CDR3 has 16 amino acids. V shed 1 base, J shed 4 bases, and the junction held 7 bases outside the gene matches. CDR3 in amino acids: CASSLGAGGPPETQYF. In DNA, the CDR3 is TGTGCCAGCAGTTTAGGGGCGGGAGGGCCGCCAGAGACCCAGTACTTC.

This clonotype was detected ten times or more. The chain couples TRBV4-1 to TRBJ1-5; D ambiguous. Trimming took 1 base from V and 0 from J, leaving 13 bases between them. CDR1 and CDR2 from the germline V gene are MGHRA and YSYEKL. The CDR3 covers 17 residues. CDR3 sequence: CASSQVQGDYSNQPQHF. CDR3 in DNA: TGCGCCAGCAGCCAAGTGCAAGGAGATTATAGCAATCAGCCCCAGCATTTT.

The table lists this clonotype with many counts. The rearrangement joins TRBV3-1 to TRBJ1-1, with 7 bases lining up with TRBD1. Losses at the gene ends were 6 bases for V and 1 base for J; bases not matched to a gene: 2. Germline V CDR1 and CDR2: LGHDT, YNNKEL (reference sequence). The CDR3 loop spans 13 amino acids. CDR3 residues: CASRRQGNTEAFF. Written as DNA, the CDR3 is TGTGCCAGCAGGAGACAGGGGAACACTGAAGCTTTCTTT.

This clonotype was found a few times. A much larger clone differs from this one at a single base, so this may be a read error. The chain joins TRBV2 to TRBJ2-5; 7 nucleotides match TRBD1. J gave up 3 bases and V 5 bases, and 3 bases lay outside the gene matches. The length of the CDR3 is 13 residues. Germline lookup yields CDR1 SNHLY and CDR2 FYNNEI. CDR3 residues: CASSRDSKETQYF. In DNA, the CDR3 is TGTGCCAGCAGTCGGGACAGTAAAGAGACCCAGTACTTC. Full variable domain (rest looked up from reference TRBV2 and TRBJ2-5): EPEVTQTPSHQVTQMGQEVILRCVPISNHLYFYWYRQILGQKVEFLVSFYNNEISEKSEIFDDQFSVERPDGSNFTLKIRSTKLEDSAMYFCASSRDSKETQYFGPGTRLLVL.

In this sample, this clonotype turned up many times. The gene calls are TRBV15 and TRBJ1-6, with 11 bases matching TRBD1. The CDR3 extends over 17 amino acids. Germline assignment: CDR1 LNHNV and CDR2 YYDKDF (reference sequence). The trim removed 4 bases at V and 10 bases at J, leaving 12 bases unmatched. CDR3 protein: CATSKTSGTGGQSPLHF. In DNA, the CDR3 is TGTGCCACCAGCAAAACGTCCGGGACAGGGGGACAGTCACCCCTCCACTTT.

At least ten counts were recorded for this clonotype. This sequence joins TRBV12-3 or TRBV12-4 and TRBJ1-5; 8 bases are a match to TRBD1. This CDR3 region has 14 residues. V was pared by 4 bases and J by 5 bases, with 4 bases of the junction left unmatched. In DNA form, the CDR3 reads TGTGCCAGCAGTTCCGGACAGGGCTATCAGCCCCAGCATTTT. This codes for CASSSGQGYQPQHF.

This clonotype showed up just once. A much larger clone lies a single base off, so this may be a read error. The chain is built from TRBV11-1 and TRBJ1-5, with D tentatively TRBD1 (5 bases). Per the germline V gene, CDR1 is SGHAT and CDR2 is FQDESV (reference sequence). The CDR3 is 16 residues long. CDR3 nucleotide sequence: TGTGCCAGCATCTTAGAGATGGGACGGGGAAATCAGCCCCAGCATTTT. Amino acids: CASILEMGRGNQPQHF.

The sample holds a few counts of this clonotype. A read error may account for a junction end that differs from germline. The chain couples TRBV2 to TRBJ2-4; no firm D call. This CDR3 is built from 17 residues. Germline V gives CDR1 SNHLY, CDR2 FYNNEI. The DNA of the CDR3 is TGTGCCAGCGGCCGAAAAAGGGAACAGTTAGCCAAAAACATTAAGTACTTC. Translation gives CASGRKREQLAKNIKYF.

The gene calls are TRBV12-3 or TRBV12-4 and TRBJ2-7; D possibly matches TRBD1 or TRBD2 (5 bases each). V lost 9 bases to trimming and J lost 3 bases, with 15 bases between them. The CDR3 extends over 13 amino acids. CDR3 bases: TGTGCCAGTGCGGCCGAGGGGCTCTACGAGCAGTACTTC. Amino acids: CASAAEGLYEQYF.

This clonotype was seen many times. The chain recombines TRBV15 with TRBJ1-2, with D possibly matching TRBD1 (5 bases). The CDR3 has 15 amino acids. CDR1 and CDR2 from the germline V gene are LNHNV and YYDKDF (reference sequence). Trimming removed 0 bases at V and 7 bases at J, with 15 bases between. The CDR3 region has the DNA TGTGCCACCAGCAGAGATAGGGGACCGGGAGCTGGCTACACCTTC. The encoded protein is CATSRDRGPGAGYTF.

The chain recombines TRBV29-1 with TRBJ1-1, with D perhaps matching TRBD1 (6 bases). CDR1 is SQVTM and CDR2 is ANQGSEA in the germline V gene. The CDR3 is 13 residues long. The V end was cut by 6 bases, the J end by 3 bases, with 14 bases between. The chain's CDR3 is CSVKRGGYTEAFF. CDR3 DNA sequence: TGCAGCGTCAAGAGGGGGGGTTACACTGAAGCTTTCTTT.

This clonotype appeared many times. The chain is built from TRBV28 and TRBJ2-2, with TRBD1 matching 8 bases. CDR1 is MDHEN, CDR2 SYDVKM, per germline. The CDR3 is 17 amino acids. Germline trimming cut 7 bases from V and 1 base from J; bases unmatched to any gene: 11. The CDR3: CASIGFQGAKNTGELFF. In nucleotides, the CDR3 is TGTGCCAGCATAGGGTTCCAGGGGGCCAAGAACACCGGGGAGCTGTTTTTT. Using reference TRBV28 and TRBJ2-2 for the parts outside the CDR3, the full variable domain is DVKVTQSSRYLVKRTGEKVFLECVQDMDHENMFWYRQDPGLGLRLIYFSYDVKMKEKGDIPEGYSVSREKKERFSLILESASTNQTSMYLCASIGFQGAKNTGELFFGEGSRLTVL.

This clonotype was observed at least ten times. A much larger clone sits a single nucleotide away, making a read error possible. The chain carries TRBV28 and TRBJ2-2; D unresolved. This CDR3 spans 12 amino acids. Germline V CDR1 and CDR2: MDHEN, SYDVKM. V shed 4 bases and J shed 3 bases, with 3 bases lying between them. This CDR3 is CASSSDTGELFF. The CDR3 nucleotides read TGTGCCAGCAGTTCCGACACCGGGGAGCTGTTTTTT. Full variable domain (outside the CDR3, taken from reference TRBV28 and TRBJ2-2): DVKVTQSSRYLVKRTGEKVFLECVQDMDHENMFWYRQDPGLGLRLIYFSYDVKMKEKGDIPEGYSVSREKKERFSLILESASTNQTSMYLCASSSDTGELFFGEGSRLTVL.

This clonotype has a handful of counts. The chain carries TRBV5-1 and TRBJ2-1; D gene ambiguous. CDR1 and CDR2 from the germline V gene are SGHRS and YFSETQ. The CDR3 has 14 residues. Deletions cut 0 bases from V and 7 bases from J, with 11 bases between. This chain's CDR3 is CASSLGFSGNEQFF. For the CDR3, the DNA is TGCGCCAGCAGCTTGGGGTTTTCCGGTAATGAGCAGTTCTTC. Complete variable domain (other parts from reference TRBV5-1 and TRBJ2-1): KAGVTQTPRYLIKTRGQQVTLSCSPISGHRSVSWYQQTPGQGLQFLFEYFSETQRNKGNFPGRFSGRQFSNSRSEMNVSTLELGDSALYLCASSLGFSGNEQFFGPGTRLTVL.

This clonotype was counted between two and nine times. The chain joins TRBV15 to TRBJ1-3; D not resolved. Per the germline V gene, CDR1 is LNHNV and CDR2 is YYDKDF (reference sequence). This CDR3 comprises 16 residues. Trimming removed 0 bases at V and 0 bases at J, with 9 bases between. Here the CDR3 DNA reads TGTGCCACCAGCAGAGACAAGGACCCCTCTGGAAACACCATATATTTT. This translates into CATSRDKDPSGNTIYF.

This clonotype was observed at least ten times. The rearrangement joins TRBV19 to TRBJ1-2; a weak D match, TRBD1 (5 bases). Germline V lookup: CDR1 LNHDA, CDR2 SQIVND (reference sequence). This CDR3 region has 15 residues. V lost 3 bases and J 7 bases, leaving 18 bases between the germline ends. In DNA, the CDR3 is TGTGCCAGTAGTATCCGGGACCCTGACACTAGTGGCTACACCTTC. Encoded protein: CASSIRDPDTSGYTF. Combining the CDR3 with reference TRBV19 and TRBJ1-2 gives the whole variable domain DGGITQSPKYLFRKEGQNVTLSCEQNLNHDAMYWYRQDPGQGLRLIYYSQIVNDFQKGDIAEGYSVSREKKESFPLTVTSAQKNPTAFYLCASSIRDPDTSGYTFGSGTRLTVV.

The chain uses TRBV3-1 and TRBJ1-2; D gene unclear. Germline V CDR1 and CDR2: LGHDT, YNNKEL (reference sequence). V shed 0 bases and J shed 1 base, with 6 bases lying between them. The length of the CDR3 is 14 residues. As DNA, the CDR3 is TGTGCCAGCAGCCAAGAGCGGGGTAACTATGGCTACACCTTC. It codes for CASSQERGNYGYTF.

The chain uses TRBV2 and TRBJ2-5; no clear D gene. CDR1 and CDR2 (germline): SNHLY, FYNNEI. The CDR3 runs to 14 residues. Trimming removed 4 bases at V and 5 bases at J, with 14 bases between. Written as DNA, the CDR3 is TGTGCCAGCAGTGGGAAGGGCCTCGTTGAGACCCAGTACTTC. Protein sequence: CASSGKGLVETQYF.

This clonotype was observed many times. This chain links TRBV20-1 with TRBJ1-5, with D possibly matching TRBD1 (6 bases). Germline V lookup: CDR1 DFQATT, CDR2 SNEGSKA (reference sequence). V was cut by 4 bases and J by 0 bases, with 10 bases left in between. This CDR3 region has 14 residues. The CDR3: CSATTGRSNQPQHF. The DNA for the CDR3 is TGCAGTGCTACTACAGGGCGTAGCAATCAGCCCCAGCATTTT.

The V and J genes are TRBV14 and TRBJ2-2; TRBD1 matches 8 bases. The germline V gene encodes CDR1 SGHDN and CDR2 FVKESK. There are 16 residues in the CDR3. V was clipped by 2 bases and J by 1 base; unmatched bases: 3. Here the CDR3 reads CASSQWTGLNTGELFF. The CDR3 DNA is TGTGCCAGCAGCCAATGGACAGGGTTGAACACCGGGGAGCTGTTTTTT.

The table lists this clonotype with many counts. The DNA of the CDR3 is TGTGCCAGCACCGAGGACAGGGGGAAAGGCTACACCTTC. It yields the protein CASTEDRGKGYTF. The chain carries TRBV2 and TRBJ1-2, with 10 bases lining up with TRBD1. Germline-derived CDR1 and CDR2 are SNHLY and FYNNEI. CDR3 length: 13 amino acids. V dropped 7 bases and J dropped 8; count of bases not matched to a gene: 7.

This clonotype was counted ten times or more. The CDR3, as DNA: TGTGCCATCAGTGAGTCGATTCTTGAGGGTTACACCTTC. It is translated as CAISESILEGYTF. The chain uses TRBV10-3 and TRBJ1-2; D uncertain. Germline CDR1 is ENHRY and CDR2 is SYGVKD. CDR3 size: 13 residues. V was clipped by 0 bases and J by 11 bases, with 13 bases between them.

This clonotype occurred a few times. The rearrangement uses TRBV3-1 and TRBJ1-1; TRBD1 aligns across 8 bases. Germline CDR1 LGHDT, CDR2 YNNKEL (reference sequence). The CDR3 runs 12 residues. V gave up 6 bases and J gave up 7 bases; unmatched junction bases: 4. The CDR3 loop reads CASRDTGGEAFF. The CDR3 DNA is TGTGCCAGCAGAGATACAGGGGGTGAAGCTTTCTTT.

The sample holds many counts of this clonotype. The gene calls are TRBV11-2 and TRBJ2-7; tentatively, D is TRBD2 (6 bases). V was shortened by 5 bases and J by 2 bases, with 19 bases between the two germline ends. Germline V gene data show CDR1 as SGHAT and CDR2 as FQNNGV. This CDR3 has 16 amino acids. The CDR3 protein is CASSTEEGRATYEQYF. The CDR3 DNA follows: TGTGCCAGCAGCACAGAGGAGGGCAGGGCCACCTACGAGCAGTACTTC.

J is TRBJ2-7 and V is TRBV6-1; D is unresolved. The length of the CDR3 is 14 residues. Germline V gene lookup returns CDR1 MNHNS and CDR2 SASEGT. V lost 4 bases, J lost 0 bases, and 10 bases lay in between. The CDR3 region is CASSASGVSYEQYF. The CDR3 DNA reads TGTGCCAGCAGTGCGTCCGGAGTCTCCTACGAGCAGTACTTC.